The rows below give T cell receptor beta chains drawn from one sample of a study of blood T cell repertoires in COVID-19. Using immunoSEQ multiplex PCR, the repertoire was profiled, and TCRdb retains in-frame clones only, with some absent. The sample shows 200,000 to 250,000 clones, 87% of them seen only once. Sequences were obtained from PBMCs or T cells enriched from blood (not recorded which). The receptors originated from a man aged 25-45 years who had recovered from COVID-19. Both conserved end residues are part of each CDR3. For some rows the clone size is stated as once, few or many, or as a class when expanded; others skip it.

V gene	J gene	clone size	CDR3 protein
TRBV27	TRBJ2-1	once	CASSSPPGGRVHEQFF
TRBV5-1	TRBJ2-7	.	CASSSGYEQYF
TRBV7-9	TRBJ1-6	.	CASSLADRAGSPLHF
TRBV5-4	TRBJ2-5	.	CASRYGDRETQYF
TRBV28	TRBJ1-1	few	CASSAGGFTEAFF
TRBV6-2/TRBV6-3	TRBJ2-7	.	CASSYGAIAGGVSEQYF
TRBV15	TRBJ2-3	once	CATSRFQSGTTDTQYF
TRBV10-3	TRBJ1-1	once	CAISDWATEAFF
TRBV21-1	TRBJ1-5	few	CASSTQQNQPQHF
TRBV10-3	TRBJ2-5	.	CAISDPPQGSSKGETQYF
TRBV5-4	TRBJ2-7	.	CASTRMGQGSSYEQYF
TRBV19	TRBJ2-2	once	CASRQGAETGELFF
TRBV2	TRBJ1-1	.	CASRPNNILNTEAFF
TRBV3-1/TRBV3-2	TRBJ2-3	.	CASSQNRGGADTQYF